The T cell receptor beta chain described here comes from a study of shared clonotypes between healthy human individuals. TCRdb's copy holds only in-frame clones and misses some; the assay was immunoSEQ multiplex PCR. The sample has more than 1.2 million clones, roughly 98.5% seen once; the top ten hold around 0.38%. CDR1 is MDHEN and CDR2 is SYDVKM in the germline V gene. Trimming took 10 bases from V and 3 from J, leaving 13 bases between them. The CDR3 has 12 residues. This rearrangement joins TRBV28 to TRBJ2-7; D ambiguous. The sample comprised naive CD4+ T cells sorted from blood. Documented subset: CD45RA+ positively selected. This clonotype was sampled from a man aged 25-45 years in good health. The CDR3 DNA follows: TGTGCCACACAATCGCAGAACTACGAGCAGTACTTC. It yields the protein CATQSQNYEQYF.